These T cell receptor beta chains were read from a single sample in a study of T cells in Graves' hyperthyroidism and ophthalmopathy. TCRdb ran MiXCR on the multiplex PCR reads and lists one entry per CDR3 protein. The table has some 460,000 distinct CDR3 sequences, approximately 14% seen once. The specimen sequenced was blood. These receptors were taken from a woman in her late teens or twenties with Graves' hyperthyroidism. Each CDR3 is given with its conserved first and last residue. The D gene is left open where the match is weak. A clone size is listed for some rows: how often the clone was seen (once, few, many), or a class if it is expanded.

TGTGCCAGCAGCCCTCGGGGAGACTTTAATTCACCCCTCCACTTT	CASSPRGDFNSPLHF	TRBV12-3/TRBV12-4	TRBJ1-6	many	NA
TGTGCCATCAGTGAGTCTACTCGATGGGATGATACGCAGTATTTT	CAISESTRWDDTQYF	TRBV10-3	TRBJ2-3	few	NA
TGTGCCAGCAGCCTCCTTGGGGCCAACGTCCTGACTTTC	CASSLLGANVLTF	TRBV5-5	TRBJ2-6	NA	NA
TGTGCCAGCAGTTACTCCGGACGGGAGCAGTACTTC	CASSYSGREQYF	TRBV6-5	TRBJ2-7	many	NA
TGTGCCATCAGTAAGGAGGGTGGGGCCAACGTCCTGACTTTC	CAISKEGGANVLTF	TRBV10-3	TRBJ2-6	few	NA
TGCAGTGCGGAAGGGACGGGGTTTTCCAATGAGCAGTTCTTC	CSAEGTGFSNEQFF	TRBV20-1	TRBJ2-1	many	NA
TGCGCCAGCAGCCAAGGGACTAGCGGGGGGGCCCGCGCCTACAATGAGCAGTTCTTC	CASSQGTSGGARAYNEQFF	TRBV4-1	TRBJ2-1	NA	TRBD2
TGCAGTGCTAGAGTGGCGTTTACTAATGAAAAACTGTTTTTT	CSARVAFTNEKLFF	TRBV20-1	TRBJ1-4	NA	NA
TGTGCTAGTGGTTTGGTAGGGGGGGCGTATAATTCACCCCTCCACTTT	CASGLVGGAYNSPLHF	TRBV12-5	TRBJ1-6	NA	NA
TGTGCCACCAACGGGGGAGGGAATGAGCAGTTCTTC	CATNGGGNEQFF	TRBV27	TRBJ2-1	NA	TRBD2
TGCAGCGTGGGAAGACAGGGGAGGGCAGATACGCAGTATTTT	CSVGRQGRADTQYF	TRBV29-1	TRBJ2-3	many	NA
TGTGCCAGCAGTTCGGGCGGGAGTTCGACAGATACGCAGTATTTT	CASSSGGSSTDTQYF	TRBV12-3/TRBV12-4	TRBJ2-3	many	TRBD2
TGCGCCAGCAGCCAACAGCCATTTGAGTTCAATCAGCCCCAGCATTTT	CASSQQPFEFNQPQHF	TRBV4-1	TRBJ1-5	NA	NA
TGTGCCAGCAGGCGCCGGGACAGGGACAATCAGCCCCAGCATTTT	CASRRRDRDNQPQHF	TRBV27	TRBJ1-5	many	TRBD1
TGCAGTGCTAGTTCAGCGGGGGGGCTAGAGACCCAGTACTTC	CSASSAGGLETQYF	TRBV20-1	TRBJ2-5	few	TRBD2
TGTGCCAGCCGTGCCGTTGGGGACTTATACGAGCAGTACTTC	CASRAVGDLYEQYF	TRBV28	TRBJ2-7	many	NA
TGTGCCAGCACCTTAAGGGGGACAGCTACCTACGAGCAGTACTTC	CASTLRGTATYEQYF	TRBV6-1	TRBJ2-7	NA	TRBD1
TGTGCCAGCAGCCAGGACAGGGGTGATTCACCCCTCCACTTT	CASSQDRGDSPLHF	TRBV11-2	TRBJ1-6	many	TRBD1
TGTGCCAGCAGTTTCAGCGGGGGGGCCGGCGAGCAGTACTTC	CASSFSGGAGEQYF	TRBV12-3/TRBV12-4	TRBJ2-7	many	TRBD2
TGTGCCAGCAGACCAGAGGGTGATAATTCACCCCTCCACTTT	CASRPEGDNSPLHF	TRBV6-2/TRBV6-3	TRBJ1-6	few	NA
TGTGCCAGCAGCCCTACACAGGGGAATCAGCCCCAGCATTTT	CASSPTQGNQPQHF	TRBV6-1	TRBJ1-5	NA	TRBD1
TGTGCCAGCAGCTTAGTCACTAGCGGGAGGGACAATGAGCAGTTCTTC	CASSLVTSGRDNEQFF	TRBV13	TRBJ2-1	few	TRBD2
TGCGCCAGCACCCCAGGGACTAGCGGGAGTTACGAGCAGTACTTC	CASTPGTSGSYEQYF	TRBV10-1	TRBJ2-7	many	TRBD2
TGTGCCAGCAGTTACCCCCCTTATAGCGGAGCCCAAGAGACCCAGTACTTC	CASSYPPYSGAQETQYF	TRBV6-2/TRBV6-3	TRBJ2-5	few	NA
TGTGCCAGCAGCTCCGCACTTTACAATGAGCAGTTCTTC	CASSSALYNEQFF	TRBV7-2	TRBJ2-1	many	NA
TGTGCCATCAGTGATGCAGGATATGGCTACACCTTC	CAISDAGYGYTF	TRBV10-3	TRBJ1-2	many	NA
TGCGCCAGCAGCTTGGGACAGGGCCCCACCATCTATGGCTACACCTTC	CASSLGQGPTIYGYTF	TRBV5-1	TRBJ1-2	few	TRBD1
TGTGCCAGCGGGCTCGGAAGGGGAGGAAAACTGTTTTTT	CASGLGRGGKLFF	TRBV2	TRBJ1-4	NA	NA
TGTGCCAGCAGCGCCCTAGCGGAGGGCGGGGAGCTGTTTTTT	CASSALAEGGELFF	TRBV7-9	TRBJ2-2	NA	TRBD2
TGCAGTGCTCCGGGACTAGCGGGTAACGGCCCGGGCAATGAGCAGTTCTTC	CSAPGLAGNGPGNEQFF	TRBV20-1	TRBJ2-1	many	TRBD2
TGTGCCAGCAGTTACTCGAGTGCAGGGCGCGCGGAGACCCAGTACTTC	CASSYSSAGRAETQYF	TRBV6-6	TRBJ2-5	many	NA
TGTGCCAGCAGCTTGAGGACAGCCGGAGATACGCAGTATTTT	CASSLRTAGDTQYF	TRBV12-3/TRBV12-4	TRBJ2-3	NA	NA
TGTGCCTGGAGTTTACGACAGAATCAGCCCCAGCATTTT	CAWSLRQNQPQHF	TRBV30	TRBJ1-5	many	NA
TGCGCCAGCAGCACCGGGACGGAAAATGAAAAACTGTTTTTT	CASSTGTENEKLFF	TRBV10-2	TRBJ1-4	many	NA
TGTGCCACCAGCAGGGGGAAGAGCGGGGGGGGCGGGGAGCTGTTTTTT	CATSRGKSGGGGELFF	TRBV15	TRBJ2-2	NA	TRBD2
TGTGCCAGCAGCCAAGTTGGAAGGTGGAACAAGGAGACCCAGTACTTC	CASSQVGRWNKETQYF	TRBV3-1	TRBJ2-5	many	NA
TGTGCCAGCAGTGCGCAGCTCAAAGGGCTTAACTATGGCTACACCTTC	CASSAQLKGLNYGYTF	TRBV2	TRBJ1-2	NA	NA
TGTGCCAGCAGCTTAAAGACAGGGGGCATGAATACGCAGTATTTT	CASSLKTGGMNTQYF	TRBV11-2	TRBJ2-3	many	TRBD1
TGTGCCAGCGGGTCGGGCGCAGATACGCAGTATTTT	CASGSGADTQYF	TRBV7-9	TRBJ2-3	NA	NA
TGTGCCAGCAGCCTTCAACAGTCCTCTGGAAACACCATATATTTT	CASSLQQSSGNTIYF	TRBV14	TRBJ1-3	many	NA
TGCAGTGCTGGATCAGTACTCTATGGCTACACCTTC	CSAGSVLYGYTF	TRBV20-1	TRBJ1-2	many	NA
TGTGCCAGCAGCCAAAGGGGCCCGACAGGGTGGCGGTTCTTC	CASSQRGPTGWRFF	TRBV14	TRBJ2-1	NA	TRBD1
TGTGCCAGCAGCCCCGCCACTAGCGGGAGGATCTACGAGCAGTACTTC	CASSPATSGRIYEQYF	TRBV7-9	TRBJ2-7	many	TRBD2
TGCGCCAGCAGCGCAGACGGACTGTACACAGATACGCAGTATTTT	CASSADGLYTDTQYF	TRBV5-1	TRBJ2-3	few	NA
TGTGCCAGTAGTATAGGCTGGCAGACTAACTATGGCTACACCTTC	CASSIGWQTNYGYTF	TRBV19	TRBJ1-2	NA	NA
TGTGCCAGCAGCTTCCGGACTAGCGGGGGGACCGAGCAGTACTTC	CASSFRTSGGTEQYF	TRBV7-2	TRBJ2-7	many	TRBD2
TGTGCCAGCAGCTTAGTCCTGGCTGGGGCCAACGTCCTGACTTTC	CASSLVLAGANVLTF	TRBV7-9	TRBJ2-6	NA	NA
TGTGCCAGCGGACGAACGAGGAACGAGCAGTACTTC	CASGRTRNEQYF	TRBV6-1	TRBJ2-7	many	NA
TGTGCCAGCAGCTTGGTTAGCGGAACCTACAATGAGCAGTTCTTC	CASSLVSGTYNEQFF	TRBV5-6	TRBJ2-1	few	NA
TGTGCCAGCAACGAGAAGCGGGAGAATGAGCAGTTCTTC	CASNEKRENEQFF	TRBV27	TRBJ2-1	many	TRBD2
TGTGCCACCAGTGACCCCTGGACTGGGCCCACCGGGGAGCTGTTTTTT	CATSDPWTGPTGELFF	TRBV24-1	TRBJ2-2	many	NA
TGTGCCACCAGCAGAGATAACCATACCGCGAGGTCGTTTATGGGTGGGGCCAACGTCCTGACTTTC	CATSRDNHTARSFMGGANVLTF	TRBV15	TRBJ2-6	NA	NA
TGTGCCAGCAGCTTCGCGCATTCCTACGAGCAGTACTTC	CASSFAHSYEQYF	TRBV7-9	TRBJ2-7	many	NA
TGTGCCTGGAGTGGCAGGGGCTATGGCTACACCTTC	CAWSGRGYGYTF	TRBV30	TRBJ1-2	many	NA
TGCGCCAGCAGCTTGGAACACGGGCCCCACGAGCAGTACTTC	CASSLEHGPHEQYF	TRBV5-1	TRBJ2-7	once	NA